This T cell receptor beta chain was sequenced during a study of CD8 T cells in Susac syndrome. Germline CDR1 SSHAT, CDR2 FNYEAQ (reference sequence). The CDR3 consists of 14 residues. The study's findings and limits: In total CD8+ repertoires, around 16 Susac-specific public clones were found, and in CD8+ TEMRA repertoires, roughly 5 were found.

RNA in amounts of roughly 0.5 to 1 ug was reverse transcribed with random hexamers. TCRdb reprocessed the immunoSEQ multiplex PCR reads via MiXCR and lists one record per CDR3 protein. The sample carries some 110,000 distinct CDR3 sequences, around 94% recorded once. With regard to this clonotype: Antigen unknown. The junction does not match germline at one end; this may be a read error.

This receptor was identified in a human donor with Susac syndrome. V and J are TRBV7-7 and TRBJ2-5; 8 nucleotides match TRBD2. The specimen was CD8+ T cells from PBMCs. The CDR3 here is CASSLVSSGETQYF. The CDR3 nucleotides are TGTGCTAGCAGCTTAGTCTCTAGCGGGGAGACCCAGTACTTC.